Listed here are 28 T cell receptor beta chains from one sample, sequenced in a study of response to subunit inactivated influenza vaccine. From the RT-PCR reads, TCRdb called clonotypes with MiXCR, one entry per CDR3 protein. This table holds hundreds of thousands of distinct CDR3 sequences, 10% to 15% found once. The sample was PBMCs from blood, taken about 40 days after vaccination. These receptors originate from a man aged 50-60 years who received an inactivated influenza vaccine.

The chain uses TRBV5-5 and TRBJ2-7; 10 bases map to TRBD2. J was trimmed by 3 bases and V by 3 bases; bases with no gene match: 9. The CDR3 has 16 amino acids. Germline values: CDR1 SGHKS, CDR2 YYEKEE (reference sequence). The CDR3 nucleotides are TGTGCCAGCAGCTATGATCCGGGACTAGCGAACTACGAGCAGTACTTC. It codes for CASSYDPGLANYEQYF.

The rearrangement uses TRBV29-1 and TRBJ2-7; perhaps TRBD1 as D (5 bases). This CDR3 is built from 12 residues. Germline CDR1 is SQVTM and CDR2 is ANQGSEA. V dropped 3 bases and J dropped 3 bases, with 9 bases sitting between them. CDR3 DNA: TGCAGCGTTGACCAGGGCGACTACGAGCAGTACTTC. Its translation is CSVDQGDYEQYF.

This clonotype occurred a few times. J is TRBJ2-2 and V is TRBV24-1; maybe TRBD2 (5 bases). The V gene's germline CDR1 is KGHDR and CDR2 SFDVKD. V was shortened by 9 bases and J by 0 bases, with 10 bases between the two germline ends. The CDR3 loop spans 14 amino acids. In DNA, the CDR3 is TGTGCCACCCGACCCGGGGCGAACACCGGGGAGCTGTTTTTT. Its translation is CATRPGANTGELFF.

The rearrangement links TRBV24-1 to TRBJ2-4; the match to TRBD1 covers 9 bases. Germline trimming cut 4 bases from V and 2 bases from J; bases unmatched to any gene: 5. Germline lookup yields CDR1 KGHDR and CDR2 SFDVKD. The CDR3 is made up of 16 amino acids. As DNA, the CDR3 is TGTGCCACCAGTGAGGGGACAGGGATCTCCAAAAACATTCAGTACTTC. This sequence encodes CATSEGTGISKNIQYF.

V and J are TRBV12-3 or TRBV12-4 and TRBJ2-1; TRBD1 aligns across 8 bases. The ends lost 5 bases at V and 8 bases at J; junction bases unmatched: 11. This CDR3 contains 15 residues. The CDR3 protein is CASSTLDRGGHEQFF. DNA of the CDR3: TGTGCCAGCAGTACGCTCGACAGGGGTGGGCATGAGCAGTTCTTC.

V gene TRBV28 combines with J gene TRBJ1-1, with D unclear. This CDR3 has 15 amino acids. V was shortened by 2 bases and J by 4 bases, with 14 bases between the two germline ends. Germline CDR1 is MDHEN and CDR2 is SYDVKM. CDR3 in amino acids: CASSLGDADPTEAFF. CDR3 nucleotides: TGTGCCAGCAGTTTAGGAGACGCGGATCCCACTGAAGCTTTCTTT.

The rearrangement links TRBV7-8 to TRBJ2-2; 15 bases line up with TRBD2. This CDR3 region has 17 residues. Germline loops: CDR1 SGHVS, CDR2 FQNEAQ. After removal of 3 bases from V and 6 bases from J, the junction contained 5 bases not matched to a gene. The CDR3 coding sequence is TGTGCCAGCAGCTTTGGACTAGCGGGAGGGCCCTCCGGGGAGCTGTTTTTT. It translates to CASSFGLAGGPSGELFF.

This clonotype was counted between two and nine times. The chain couples TRBV7-7 to TRBJ2-1; the match to TRBD2 covers 10 bases. V shed 1 base, J shed 9 bases, and the junction held 6 bases outside the gene matches. Germline V CDR1 and CDR2: SSHAT, FNYEAQ (reference sequence). This CDR3 is 15 amino acids long. DNA of the CDR3: TGTGCCAGCAGCTTAGGCCCTAGCGGGAGTGGTGAGCAGTTCTTC. Its protein is CASSLGPSGSGEQFF.

This clonotype was counted many times. The chain joins TRBV6-5 to TRBJ1-5; D gene ambiguous. This CDR3 region has 14 residues. Looked up from germline, CDR1 is MNHEY and CDR2 is SVGAGI. V was pared by 5 bases and J by 5 bases, with 13 bases between. The chain's CDR3 is CASSLDGVHQPQHF. The CDR3 nucleotides read TGTGCCAGCAGTCTCGACGGGGTACATCAGCCCCAGCATTTT.

This clonotype was detected a few times. The chain combines TRBV27 with TRBJ2-7; 7 bases align to TRBD2. J was trimmed by 5 bases and V by 3 bases; bases with no gene match: 10. The germline V gene has CDR1 MNHEY and CDR2 SMNVEV (reference sequence). The CDR3 loop spans 15 amino acids. The CDR3 region is CASSLGASGLDEQYF. In DNA form, the CDR3 reads TGTGCCAGCAGTTTGGGAGCTAGCGGCCTAGACGAGCAGTACTTC.

The CDR3 coding sequence is TGTGCCAGCAGCCGCTGGGACAGGGGGAACACTGAAGCTTTCTTT. This gives the protein CASSRWDRGNTEAFF. This chain links TRBV6-1 with TRBJ1-1; 10 bases are a match to TRBD1. The length of the CDR3 is 15 residues. The germline V gene encodes CDR1 MNHNS and CDR2 SASEGT. The junction had 5 bases not matched to a gene; V was cut back by 6 bases and J by 1 base.

This clonotype was counted only a few times. J is TRBJ2-5 and V is TRBV20-1, with unresolved D. CDR1 and CDR2 from the germline V gene are DFQATT and SNEGSKA (reference sequence). Trimming removed 0 bases from V and 0 bases from J, with 2 bases in between. CDR3 length: 12 residues. The CDR3 loop reads CSAREYQETQYF. For the CDR3, the DNA is TGCAGTGCTAGAGAGTACCAAGAGACCCAGTACTTC.

The J gene is TRBJ2-7, the V gene TRBV5-1; TRBD1 aligns across 8 bases. The germline CDR1 and CDR2 sequences are SGHRS and YFSETQ. J lost 6 bases, V lost 4 bases, and 6 bases had no gene match. This CDR3 has 13 amino acids. This chain's CDR3 is CASSGGQGTEQYF. The CDR3 coding sequence is TGCGCCAGCAGCGGCGGACAGGGAACCGAGCAGTACTTC.

At least ten counts were recorded for this clonotype. Sequence at one end of the junction differs from germline and may be a read error. This chain joins TRBV5-1 and TRBJ2-3, with 11 bases matching TRBD2. The CDR3 has 16 residues. Germline assignment: CDR1 SGHRS and CDR2 YFSETQ. Here the CDR3 DNA reads TGTGCCAGCAGCTTAGGGACTAGCGGTCGCACAGATACGCAGTATTTT. Amino acid sequence: CASSLGTSGRTDTQYF.

The V call is TRBV28, the J call TRBJ2-1; TRBD2 agrees at 8 bases. J lost 6 bases, V lost 4 bases, and 5 bases had no gene match. Per the germline V gene, CDR1 is MDHEN and CDR2 is SYDVKM. The CDR3 runs to 14 residues. The CDR3 bases are TGTGCCAGCAGTTCGGGAGGGCTGGGCAATGAGCAGTTCTTC. Protein product: CASSSGGLGNEQFF.

This clonotype was observed a few times. This chain connects TRBV3-1 to TRBJ2-3, with TRBD2 identical over 7 bases. The CDR3 consists of 21 residues. Trimming removed 2 bases from V and 4 bases from J; junction bases left unmatched: 24. Germline V gene sequence: CDR1 LGHDT, CDR2 YNNKEL (reference sequence). For the CDR3, the DNA is TGTGCCAGCAGCCAACCGACGTCCCTAAGGCGGGACTACCTCCCCGCAGATACGCAGTATTTT. Amino acids: CASSQPTSLRRDYLPADTQYF.

This clonotype was detected a few times. This rearrangement joins TRBV13 to TRBJ2-7; 7 positions match TRBD1. This CDR3 is built from 14 residues. J was trimmed by 2 bases and V by 6 bases; bases with no gene match: 7. Germline V gene sequence: CDR1 PRHDT, CDR2 FYEKMQ (reference sequence). CDR3 region: CASSRTGETYEQYF. Written as DNA, the CDR3 is TGTGCCAGCAGTCGAACAGGGGAGACCTACGAGCAGTACTTC.

This rearrangement joins TRBV4-3 to TRBJ2-1; D is perhaps TRBD1 (5 bases). In germline, CDR1 is LGHNA, CDR2 YSLEER. V shed 0 bases and J shed 8 bases, with 14 bases lying between them. The CDR3 is 15 amino acids. The CDR3: CASSQDLGRAHEQFF. CDR3 in DNA: TGCGCCAGCAGCCAAGATCTGGGCAGGGCCCATGAGCAGTTCTTC.

The chain uses TRBV30 and TRBJ1-1; D remains ambiguous. V shed 2 bases and J shed 1 base, with 11 bases lying between them. Per the germline V gene, CDR1 is GTSNPN and CDR2 is SVGIG (reference sequence). There are 14 residues in the CDR3. This CDR3 reads CAWSPIGRNTEAFF. CDR3 coding DNA: TGTGCCTGGAGTCCCATCGGTAGGAACACTGAAGCTTTCTTT.

This clonotype was seen a few times. The rearrangement links TRBV7-7 to TRBJ2-1; a weak D match, TRBD2 (6 bases). Per the germline V gene, CDR1 is SSHAT and CDR2 is FNYEAQ (reference sequence). The V gene lost 1 base and the J gene lost 8 bases, with 12 bases spanning the gap. This CDR3 has 14 amino acids. Written as DNA, the CDR3 is TGTGCCAGCAGCTTAGGGGGGGAGGATTATGAGCAGTTCTTC. Translating gives CASSLGGEDYEQFF.

The table lists this clonotype with a few counts. The chain has TRBV7-9 and TRBJ2-7; D is tentatively TRBD1 or TRBD2 (6 bases each). This CDR3 is built from 15 residues. CDR1 is SEHNR, CDR2 FQNEAQ, per germline (reference sequence). The V and J ends lost 5 bases and 3 bases respectively, with 17 bases between them. The CDR3 DNA is TGTGCCAGCAGCCTTACCTCAGGGGAGGTCTACGAGCAGTACTTC. This codes for CASSLTSGEVYEQYF. Looking up the rest from reference TRBV7-9 and TRBJ2-7 gives the full variable domain: DTGVSQNPRHKITKRGQNVTFRCDPISEHNRLYWYRQTLGQGPEFLTYFQNEAQLEKSRLLSDRFSAERPKGSFSTLEIQRTEQGDSAMYLCASSLTSGEVYEQYFGPGTRLTVT.

This clonotype has at least ten counts. For the CDR3, the DNA is TGCGCCAGCAGCCCCCAGACAGTAAACTACGAGCAGTACTTC. Amino acids: CASSPQTVNYEQYF. V usage is TRBV4-3 and J usage is TRBJ2-7; possible D gene TRBD1, 5 bases. The CDR3 runs to 14 residues. Trimming removed 4 bases at V and 3 bases at J, with 13 bases between. Germline CDR1 LGHNA, CDR2 YSLEER.

This clonotype occurred many times. The rearrangement links TRBV20-1 to TRBJ2-1, with D unresolved. This CDR3 is built from 13 residues. Trimming shortened V by 0 bases and J by 6 bases, and 9 bases separated the two germline ends. CDR1 and CDR2 from the germline V gene are DFQATT and SNEGSKA (reference sequence). The CDR3 bases are TGCAGTGCTAGAGATCCTGGCGTCAATGAGCAGTTCTTC. Translating it yields CSARDPGVNEQFF.

This CDR3 reads CALGVGNEQFF. Written as DNA, the CDR3 is TGTGCCCTGGGGGTAGGCAATGAGCAGTTCTTC. The V and J genes are TRBV7-9 and TRBJ2-1; either TRBD1 or TRBD2 may fit D (5 bases each). This CDR3 has 11 amino acids. V lost 11 bases to trimming and J lost 6 bases, with 11 bases between them. The germline V gene has CDR1 SEHNR and CDR2 FQNEAQ (reference sequence).

Here the CDR3 reads CATSLSSGANVLTF. CDR3 DNA: TGTGCCACCAGCCTTAGCTCTGGGGCCAACGTCCTGACTTTC. The V call is TRBV15, the J call TRBJ2-6, with D hard to call. V was trimmed by 5 bases and J by 0 bases, leaving 5 bases between them. The CDR3 has 14 residues. CDR1 is LNHNV and CDR2 is YYDKDF in the germline V gene (reference sequence).

This sequence joins TRBV5-1 and TRBJ1-5; the D is unclear. Trimming stripped 0 bases from V and 9 bases from J, with 10 bases between. This CDR3 is built from 13 residues. Germline-derived CDR1 and CDR2 are SGHRS and YFSETQ. The DNA of the CDR3 is TGCGCCAGCAGCTTGGACTTGCCGAGGCCCCAGCATTTT. Its protein product is CASSLDLPRPQHF.

As for this clonotype: Given a much more abundant clone one base away, this may be a read error. The V and J genes are TRBV20-1 and TRBJ1-1, with no clear D. The CDR3 contains 12 residues. Per germline, CDR1 DFQATT and CDR2 SNEGSKA (reference sequence). V shed 2 bases and J shed 1 base, with 5 bases lying between them. The CDR3 here is CSARHGNTEAFF. In DNA, the CDR3 is TGCAGTGCTAGACACGGGAACACTGAAGCTTTCTTT.

This clonotype was seen repeatedly, ten times or more. The J gene is TRBJ2-1, the V gene TRBV12-3 or TRBV12-4, with unresolved D. The V end was cut by 2 bases, the J end by 9 bases, with 2 bases between. The CDR3 totals 10 residues. Here the CDR3 DNA reads TGTGCCAGCAGTTTACTTGAGCAGTTCTTC. This translates into CASSLLEQFF.